This TCR beta chain was found in a study of OX40 agonist ivuxolimab in advanced cancers. Study as a whole: Earlier anti-PD-1, anti-PD-L1 or anti-CTLA-4 therapy was permitted; 30% to 50% had received some. General study points: Among expanded peripheral T cells, antigen specificity went undetermined.

This CDR3 is built from 14 residues. Germline-derived CDR1 and CDR2 are SGHRS and YFSETQ. Trimming stripped 4 bases from V and 0 bases from J, with 8 bases between. In regard to this clone: The antigen remains unidentified.

Profiling relied on immunoSEQ multiplex PCR, and the TCRdb table lists in-frame clones only, not all of them. Of almost 90,000 clones in the sample, about 87% were seen once. The specimen was CD4+ or CD8+ T cells sorted from blood, collected in a trial of the OX40 agonist ivuxolimab. This TCR was sampled from an adult with an advanced solid tumor such as melanoma, head and neck, liver or kidney cancer. The chain employs TRBV5-1 and TRBJ2-1, with TRBD2 as a possible D gene (6 bases). The CDR3 spells CASSRDSSYNEQFF. In DNA, the CDR3 is TGCGCCAGCAGCAGGGACTCCTCCTACAATGAGCAGTTCTTC.